The 18 T cell receptor beta chains given below trace back to one sample, sequenced in a study of spatial heterogeneity in lung cancer. A single record per CDR3 protein comes from TCRdb applying MiXCR to the 5' RACE reads. The sample has tens of thousands of distinct CDR3 sequences; around 12% are singletons. Time point given: sample taken at primary tumor resection. Frozen PBMC, nontumor lung or tumor provided whole RNA, which was sequenced unsorted. This material consisted of PBMCs, taken at surgery. The receptors derive from a male donor with early-stage non-small cell lung cancer.

This clonotype was seen ten or more times. The gene calls are TRBV19 and TRBJ1-1; possible D gene TRBD1, 5 bases. The CDR3 loop spans 14 amino acids. The germline V and J ends were trimmed by 9 bases and 2 bases, with 16 bases remaining between them. Per the germline V gene, CDR1 is LNHDA and CDR2 is SQIVND (reference sequence). CDR3 sequence (DNA): TGTGCCAGCAGAAACATCAGGGCTAACACTGAAGCTTTCTTT. Its protein product is CASRNIRANTEAFF.

This clonotype was observed at least ten times. J is TRBJ2-7 and V is TRBV5-6; the D is unclear. Trimming took 2 bases from V and 2 from J, leaving 2 bases between them. The V gene's germline CDR1 is SGHDT and CDR2 YYEEEE. This CDR3 comprises 11 residues. The DNA for the CDR3 is TGTGCCAGCAGCTTCGCCTACGAGCAGTACTTC. Protein: CASSFAYEQYF. Full variable domain (rest looked up from reference TRBV5-6 and TRBJ2-7): DAGVTQSPTHLIKTRGQQVTLRCSPKSGHDTVSWYQQALGQGPQFIFQYYEEEERQRGNFPDRFSGHQFPNYSSELNVNALLLGDSALYLCASSFAYEQYFGPGTRLTVT.

The sample holds a few counts of this clonotype. V and J are TRBV6-5 and TRBJ2-7, with D tentatively TRBD1 or TRBD2 (5 bases each). Germline CDR1 MNHEY, CDR2 SVGAGI. This CDR3 spans 17 amino acids. Trimming took 0 bases from V and 4 from J, leaving 19 bases between them. The chain's CDR3 is CASSYSHGTAEEYEQYF. The CDR3 coding sequence is TGTGCCAGCAGTTACTCGCACGGGACCGCCGAGGAGTACGAGCAGTACTTC.

Only a few counts were recorded for this clonotype. The J gene is TRBJ1-1, the V gene TRBV5-6; a possible D gene is TRBD1 (5 bases). Trimming removed 4 bases at V and 1 base at J, with 14 bases between. The length of the CDR3 is 15 residues. In germline, CDR1 is SGHDT, CDR2 YYEEEE. For the CDR3, the DNA is TGTGCCAGCAGCGGAAGGGGCCTACCGAACACTGAAGCTTTCTTT. It is translated as CASSGRGLPNTEAFF. Supplemented by reference TRBV5-6 and TRBJ1-1, the full variable domain reads DAGVTQSPTHLIKTRGQQVTLRCSPKSGHDTVSWYQQALGQGPQFIFQYYEEEERQRGNFPDRFSGHQFPNYSSELNVNALLLGDSALYLCASSGRGLPNTEAFFGQGTRLTVV.

In its sample, this clonotype was seen a few times. The chain employs TRBV19 and TRBJ2-6; D unresolved. Germline loops: CDR1 LNHDA, CDR2 SQIVND (reference sequence). Trimming removed 3 bases at V and 2 bases at J, with 11 bases between. The CDR3 is made up of 16 amino acids. The CDR3 here is CASSIASHPGANVLTF. The CDR3 DNA follows: TGTGCCAGTAGTATCGCCTCGCATCCTGGGGCCAACGTCCTGACTTTC.

This clonotype has just a few counts. The V and J genes are TRBV19 and TRBJ1-1, with 7 bases aligning to TRBD1. CDR3 size: 12 residues. Germline-derived CDR1 and CDR2 are LNHDA and SQIVND (reference sequence). V was pared by 3 bases and J by 11 bases, with 6 bases of the junction left unmatched. The CDR3 sequence: CASSIRDRAAFF. The CDR3 DNA reads as TGTGCCAGTAGTATCCGTGACAGGGCGGCTTTCTTT.

This clonotype was recorded many times. The J gene is TRBJ2-2, the V gene TRBV3-1; D not resolved. CDR1 is LGHDT and CDR2 is YNNKEL in the germline V gene (reference sequence). The CDR3 covers 12 residues. Trimming shortened V by 6 bases and J by 0 bases, and 2 bases separated the two germline ends. This CDR3 is CASRSNTGELFF. CDR3 coding DNA: TGTGCCAGCAGGTCGAACACCGGGGAGCTGTTTTTT.

V gene TRBV5-1 combines with J gene TRBJ2-5, with a tentative D call TRBD1 (6 bases). Germline CDR1 SGHRS, CDR2 YFSETQ. Trimming cost V 0 bases and J 5 bases, with 17 bases left between them. The CDR3 is 16 residues long. The CDR3 spells CASSLAGDTGSETQYF. The CDR3 region has the DNA TGCGCCAGCAGCTTGGCCGGGGACACCGGGTCGGAGACCCAGTACTTC.

In its sample, this clonotype was seen many times. The V gene is TRBV6-5, the J gene TRBJ1-1; a weak D match, TRBD1 (5 bases). The V end lost 0 bases, the J end lost 2 bases, and 10 bases lay between the germline ends. The CDR3 is 15 amino acids. Germline V gene data show CDR1 as MNHEY and CDR2 as SVGAGI. CDR3: CASSYSFRVNTEAFF. As DNA, the CDR3 is TGTGCCAGCAGTTACTCCTTCAGGGTAAACACTGAAGCTTTCTTT.

The chain couples TRBV29-1 to TRBJ1-1; D is unresolved. The length of the CDR3 is 12 residues. Trimming took off 3 bases at V and 1 base at J, with 6 bases between the two ends. Germline loops: CDR1 SQVTM, CDR2 ANQGSEA. The CDR3 here is CSVEGKNTEAFF. In DNA, the CDR3 is TGCAGCGTTGAGGGGAAGAACACTGAAGCTTTCTTT.

Many counts were recorded for this clonotype. The chain joins TRBV23-1 to TRBJ1-5; D perhaps matches TRBD1 (6 bases). TRBV23-1 is flagged as an ORF with uncertain function. CDR3 length: 13 residues. Trimming removed 8 bases from V and 7 bases from J, with 15 bases in between. CDR3 residues: CASGGHLLQPQHF. As DNA, the CDR3 is TGCGCCAGCGGGGGACATCTCCTCCAGCCCCAGCATTTT.

This clonotype was picked up many times. The CDR3 nucleotides read TGCGCCAGCAGTCGCCCGGGACTTTTCCCCCTAGCCAAAAACATTCAGTACTTC. As protein: CASSRPGLFPLAKNIQYF. This sequence joins TRBV23-1 and TRBJ2-4, with D tentatively TRBD2 (6 bases). TRBV23-1 qualifies as an ORF whose function is uncertain. Trimming cost V 4 bases and J 0 bases, with 19 bases left between them. The CDR3 sequence is 18 residues long.

The chain is built from TRBV19 and TRBJ1-1; D not resolved. The germline V gene has CDR1 LNHDA and CDR2 SQIVND (reference sequence). Trimming cost V 7 bases and J 5 bases, with 20 bases left between them. This CDR3 is 15 amino acids long. CDR3 protein: CASTVLAGSGTEAFF. The CDR3 nucleotides are TGTGCCAGTACCGTATTGGCAGGCTCCGGGACTGAAGCTTTCTTT.

This clonotype was recorded many times. The V call is TRBV5-5, the J call TRBJ1-1; D not certain. Between the trimmed V and J ends, which lost 7 bases and 0 bases, there was a span of 10 bases. The germline V gene has CDR1 SGHKS and CDR2 YYEKEE (reference sequence). The CDR3 length is 13 residues. The CDR3 loop reads CASLADLNTEAFF. CDR3 bases: TGTGCCAGCCTTGCTGATCTGAACACTGAAGCTTTCTTT.

J is TRBJ1-1 and V is TRBV30; no definite D call. From germline, CDR1 is GTSNPN and CDR2 SVGIG (reference sequence). The V end was cut by 3 bases, the J end by 3 bases, with 11 bases between. This CDR3 is built from 13 residues. The CDR3 DNA follows: TGTGCCTGGAGCACTACGAGGGACACTGAAGCTTTCTTT. Encoded protein: CAWSTTRDTEAFF.

This clonotype showed up just a few times. The V and J genes are TRBV20-1 and TRBJ2-5, with 7 bases matching TRBD2. The CDR3 contains 15 residues. The V gene end was trimmed by 5 bases and the J gene end by 5 bases; junction bases not matched to a gene: 14. Germline-derived CDR1 and CDR2 are DFQATT and SNEGSKA (reference sequence). Here the CDR3 reads CSALPVLASGETQYF. DNA for the CDR3: TGCAGTGCTCTGCCCGTACTAGCGTCGGGGGAGACCCAGTACTTC.

In its sample, this clonotype was seen a few times. The rearrangement uses TRBV29-1 and TRBJ1-2, with TRBD1 as a possible D gene (5 bases). Trimming removed 1 base at V and 5 bases at J, with 17 bases between. Germline CDR1 and CDR2: SQVTM and ANQGSEA. This CDR3 comprises 15 residues. The CDR3 DNA is TGCAGCGTTGAAGCCCCTGAACAGGTACCTTATGGCTACACCTTC. Amino acid sequence: CSVEAPEQVPYGYTF. Drawing the rest from reference TRBV29-1 and TRBJ1-2, the complete variable domain is SAVISQKPSRDICQRGTSLTIQCQVDSQVTMMFWYRQQPGQSLTLIATANQGSEATYESGFVIDKFPISRPNLTFSTLTVSNMSPEDSSIYLCSVEAPEQVPYGYTFGSGTRLTVV.

This clonotype was seen more than once but under ten times. The chain combines TRBV20-1 with TRBJ1-1, with 7 bases lining up with TRBD1. The CDR3 has 15 residues. V was pared by 0 bases and J by 6 bases, with 10 bases of the junction left unmatched. Germline V CDR1 and CDR2: DFQATT, SNEGSKA (reference sequence). The CDR3 here is CSARDPQGRRPEAFF. The CDR3 DNA follows: TGCAGTGCTAGAGACCCACAGGGGCGAAGACCTGAAGCTTTCTTT.